These 18 T cell receptor beta chains originate from one sample sequenced in a study of vaccination and CD4 T cells after COVID-19. With the Oncomine TCR Beta short-read assay, DNA from cultured CD4+ T cells was sequenced. MiXCR was run by TCRdb on the PCR reads, yielding one entry per CDR3 protein. The sample shows 20,000 or so distinct CDR3 sequences, around 40% of them seen only once. These TCRs' antigens remain unknown. Treatment in this sample: approximately nine-day PBMC culture with coronavirus spike peptide pools or control peptides (ViraFEST assay). This sample comprised CD4+ T cells from blood, cultured in vitro, obtained after SARS-CoV-2 vaccination. These receptors came from a human donor who had recovered from COVID-19.

V and J are TRBV5-1 and TRBJ1-2; D unresolved. CDR3 length: 15 residues. Germline values: CDR1 SGHRS, CDR2 YFSETQ. The V and J ends lost 0 bases and 4 bases respectively, with 13 bases between them. CDR3: CASSLGGQTSYGYTF. As DNA, the CDR3 is TGCGCCAGCAGCTTGGGGGGTCAGACAAGCTATGGCTACACCTTC.

The V call is TRBV7-8, the J call TRBJ1-1; 7 bases match TRBD1. CDR1 and CDR2 from the germline V gene are SGHVS and FQNEAQ. This CDR3 has 13 amino acids. The ends lost 4 bases at V and 4 bases at J; junction bases unmatched: 3. In nucleotides, the CDR3 is TGTGCCAGCAGCTCAGGGGGGGCCACTGAAGCTTTCTTT. Translated, it gives CASSSGGATEAFF.

The genes are TRBV12-3 or TRBV12-4 and TRBJ1-5, with 8 bases fitting TRBD1. The ends lost 3 bases at V and 0 bases at J; junction bases unmatched: 7. This CDR3 has 17 amino acids. CDR3 residues: CASSFGTGPYSNQPQHF. The DNA for the CDR3 is TGTGCCAGCAGTTTCGGGACAGGACCGTATAGCAATCAGCCCCAGCATTTT.

This rearrangement joins TRBV19 to TRBJ2-3, with D hard to call. The CDR3 covers 14 residues. The germline gives CDR1 LNHDA, CDR2 SQIVND (reference sequence). Trimming took 9 bases from V and 3 from J, leaving 16 bases between them. The CDR3 DNA reads as TGTGCCAGCCGGGCTACCCTCGGGACAGATACGCAGTATTTT. This sequence encodes CASRATLGTDTQYF.

The CDR3 protein is CASRPGTAEVGYTF. CDR3 nucleotides: TGCGCCAGCAGGCCTGGGACAGCAGAAGTTGGCTACACCTTC. V is TRBV5-1 and J is TRBJ1-2; TRBD1 matches at 7 bases. Germline V CDR1 and CDR2: SGHRS, YFSETQ. With 5 bases clipped from V and 7 bases from J, the junction kept 11 bases outside the gene matches. The CDR3 is made up of 14 amino acids.

This clonotype was seen just once. CDR3 in amino acids: CASSLRFPYEQYF. CDR3 in DNA: TGTGCCAGCAGTTTAAGATTTCCCTACGAGCAGTACTTC. The V gene is TRBV28, the J gene TRBJ2-7; the D is unclear. V lost 2 bases to trimming and J lost 2 bases, with 7 bases between them. Germline V CDR1 and CDR2: MDHEN, SYDVKM. CDR3 size: 13 residues.

In its sample, this clonotype is medium-sized. This sequence joins TRBV7-8 and TRBJ1-2; 10 positions match TRBD1. The V segment lost 0 bases and the J segment 0 bases; nucleotides outside the gene matches: 4. This CDR3 contains 17 residues. CDR1 and CDR2 from the germline V gene are SGHVS and FQNEAQ. The CDR3 is CASSLAGTGESNYGYTF. As DNA, the CDR3 is TGTGCCAGCAGCTTAGCCGGGACAGGGGAGTCTAACTATGGCTACACCTTC.

The chain recombines TRBV7-6 with TRBJ2-2; 8 nucleotides agree with TRBD2. The CDR3 length is 17 residues. After removal of 1 base from V and 4 bases from J, the junction contained 8 bases not matched to a gene. Germline V CDR1 and CDR2: SGHVS, FNYEAQ. This CDR3 reads CASSLVPGGVFTGELFF. CDR3 nucleotide sequence: TGTGCCAGCAGCTTAGTCCCGGGAGGGGTTTTCACCGGGGAGCTGTTTTTT.

V usage is TRBV7-2 and J usage is TRBJ1-1; TRBD1 matches at 10 bases. The length of the CDR3 is 20 residues. The V gene end was trimmed by 2 bases and the J gene end by 4 bases; junction bases not matched to a gene: 19. The V gene's germline CDR1 is SGHTA and CDR2 FQGNSA. The CDR3 spells CASSLSLFGTGAHQITEAFF. The DNA of the CDR3 is TGTGCCAGCAGCTTATCCTTGTTCGGGACAGGGGCCCACCAGATCACTGAAGCTTTCTTT.

This chain joins TRBV2 and TRBJ2-3; D possibly matches TRBD1 or TRBD2 (6 bases each). V dropped 8 bases and J dropped 0 bases, with 21 bases sitting between them. CDR3 length equals 17 residues. Germline CDR1 SNHLY, CDR2 FYNNEI. The CDR3 coding sequence is TGTGCCAGCGGGGTCGGTAACGGGGGCACTAGCACAGATACGCAGTATTTT. Translating gives CASGVGNGGTSTDTQYF.

In DNA, the CDR3 is TGTGCCACCGATACGGGCCAACAAGAGACCCAGTACTTC. Protein sequence: CATDTGQQETQYF. The rearrangement links TRBV10-3 to TRBJ2-5, with no clear D. V shed 10 bases and J shed 2 bases, with 14 bases lying between them. The germline V gene encodes CDR1 ENHRY and CDR2 SYGVKD. The CDR3 is 13 amino acids.

V usage is TRBV28 and J usage is TRBJ1-3, with 8 nucleotides matching TRBD1. Germline values: CDR1 MDHEN, CDR2 SYDVKM. J gave up 8 bases and V 5 bases, and 17 bases lay outside the gene matches. The CDR3 runs 17 residues. CDR3 in DNA: TGTGCCAGCAGTCCATCACATTGGACAGGGCGGGCGCACACCATATATTTT. Protein: CASSPSHWTGRAHTIYF.

The V gene is TRBV15, the J gene TRBJ1-1; D gene unclear. CDR3 length: 13 amino acids. The V gene lost 2 bases and the J gene lost 0 bases, with 4 bases spanning the gap. CDR1 is LNHNV, CDR2 YYDKDF, per germline (reference sequence). The CDR3 DNA is TGTGCCACCAGCAGACAGATGAACACTGAAGCTTTCTTT. Protein: CATSRQMNTEAFF.

The CDR3 DNA sequence: TGTGCCAGCAGCCTAGAAGACCGGACAGGGCAAGAGACCCAGTACTTC. Protein product: CASSLEDRTGQETQYF. The chain employs TRBV7-3 and TRBJ2-5; 8 nucleotides line up with TRBD1. The CDR3 sequence is 16 residues long. Germline V gives CDR1 SGHTA, CDR2 FQGTGA. The junction had 10 bases not matched to a gene; V was cut back by 5 bases and J by 2 bases.

The chain recombines TRBV10-2 with TRBJ1-5; TRBD1 matches at 9 bases. With V trimmed by 6 bases and J by 1 base, 4 bases remained unmatched. The CDR3 extends over 15 amino acids. Germline V gene sequence: CDR1 WSHSY, CDR2 SAAADI. The CDR3 sequence is CASRAGTGSNQPQHF. DNA for the CDR3: TGCGCCAGCAGGGCCGGGACAGGGAGCAATCAGCCCCAGCATTTT.

This clonotype was found a few times. At one of its ends the junction is not consistent with the germline gene, which may arise from a read error. The CDR3 sequence is CAISNGVGTGEPFF. As DNA, the CDR3 is TGTGCCATCAGTAACGGGGTCGGCACCGGGGAGCCGTTTTTT. The chain links TRBV10-3 to TRBJ2-2; D possibly corresponds to TRBD2 (5 bases). Germline CDR1 and CDR2: ENHRY and SYGVKD. The CDR3 contains 14 residues.

This clonotype was observed once. Its ends do not fully match the called genes, so a read error is possible. This chain links TRBV7-9 with TRBJ1-5; D gene ambiguous. Germline V gene sequence: CDR1 SEHNR, CDR2 FQNEAQ (reference sequence). The CDR3 totals 14 residues. This CDR3 is CVSSPTGSNQPQHF. CDR3 bases: TGTGTCAGCAGCCCGACGGGGAGCAATCAGCCCCAGCATTTT.

This chain joins TRBV5-1 and TRBJ1-1; tentatively, D is TRBD1 (5 bases). V lost 1 base, J lost 4 bases, and 11 bases lay in between. Germline values: CDR1 SGHRS, CDR2 YFSETQ. This CDR3 is built from 14 residues. CDR3 coding DNA: TGCGCCAGCAGCTTGAGTCAGGGAACCACTGAAGCTTTCTTT. The encoded protein is CASSLSQGTTEAFF.